Listed below are T cell receptor beta chains from one sample, sequenced in a study of blood T cells in healthy people across ages. Each CDR3 protein gets one entry after TCRdb re-called the 5' RACE reads with MiXCR. Of some 850,000 distinct CDR3 sequences in the sample, about a quarter were seen once. A further study also used this sample, focusing on T cells of mothers and their children.

The sequencing sample was made of blood. The receptors were sampled from a boy between 10 and 17 years old in good health. The CDR3 runs from the conserved cysteine through the conserved F or W. D genes are given only for firm matches. Clone sizes are given selectively: once, few, many, or a class where the clone is expanded.

few,TRBV5-1,TRBJ2-7,12,-,CASRKDSLEQYF,TGCGCCAGCAGAAAGGACAGCCTAGAGCAGTACTTC
-,TRBV15,TRBJ2-5,14,-,CATSRPGLLRTQYF,TGTGCCACCAGCAGGCCTGGACTTTTACGGACCCAGTACTTC
once,TRBV28,TRBJ2-4,15,TRBD1,CASSLTGGAGNIQYF,TGTGCCAGCAGTTTGACAGGGGGCGCCGGAAACATTCAGTACTTC
-,TRBV10-1,TRBJ2-5,16,-,CASSERRGNPEETQYF,TGCGCCAGCAGTGAGAGGCGGGGTAACCCCGAAGAGACCCAGTACTTC
few,TRBV14,TRBJ1-1,14,-,CASSRATGGTEAFF,TGTGCCAGCAGCCGAGCAACGGGGGGAACTGAAGCTTTCTTT
-,TRBV5-1,TRBJ2-5,15,TRBD1,CASSLWGQVQETQYF,TGCGCCAGCAGCTTGTGGGGACAGGTTCAAGAGACCCAGTACTTC
-,TRBV20-1,TRBJ1-5,14,TRBD1,CSATTGTGWEPQHF,TGCAGTGCTACGACCGGGACAGGGTGGGAGCCCCAGCATTTT
-,TRBV7-9,TRBJ1-1,16,-,CASSLRTPPGDTEAFF,TGTGCCAGCAGCTTAAGGACACCTCCTGGGGACACTGAAGCTTTCTTT
-,TRBV10-2,TRBJ2-7,13,-,CASSDFEGNEQYF,TGCGCCAGCAGTGATTTCGAAGGAAACGAGCAGTACTTC
-,TRBV12-3/TRBV12-4,TRBJ1-2,13,-,CASSTDRFYGYTF,TGTGCCAGCAGTACCGACAGGTTTTATGGCTACACCTTC
-,TRBV29-1,TRBJ2-2,15,-,CSVEFGLLNTGELFF,TGCAGCGTTGAATTCGGGCTACTGAACACCGGGGAGCTGTTTTTT
-,TRBV24-1,TRBJ2-5,17,TRBD1,CATSDSNLRTGQETQYF,TGTGCCACCAGTGATTCCAACCTCCGGACAGGGCAAGAGACCCAGTACTTC
-,TRBV28,TRBJ2-3,16,TRBD2,CASSFLGLALTDTQYF,TGTGCCAGCAGTTTCTTGGGACTAGCGTTAACAGATACGCAGTATTTT
-,TRBV12-3/TRBV12-4,TRBJ2-7,15,TRBD1,CASSPQSTGPYEQYF,TGTGCCAGCAGTCCTCAGTCGACAGGGCCCTACGAGCAGTACTTC
-,TRBV18,TRBJ2-5,15,-,CASSPFRDQLETQYF,TGTGCCAGCTCACCATTCAGGGATCAGTTAGAGACCCAGTACTTC
-,TRBV24-1,TRBJ2-1,19,TRBD1,CATSDRKEQGRPSYNEQFF,TGTGCCACCAGTGATCGCAAAGAACAGGGGCGACCCTCCTACAATGAGCAGTTCTTC
few,TRBV29-1,TRBJ1-6,14,-,CSVLQSSGDSPLHF,TGCAGCGTCCTACAGAGCTCGGGGGATTCACCCCTCCACTTT
-,TRBV7-9,TRBJ1-5,12,-,CASSSDDQPQHF,TGTGCCAGCAGCTCGGACGATCAGCCCCAGCATTTT
few,TRBV29-1,TRBJ1-1,13,TRBD1,CSVKGQGNTEAFF,TGCAGCGTCAAGGGACAGGGGAACACTGAAGCTTTCTTT
-,TRBV2,TRBJ2-5,16,TRBD1,CASRLDRGPPGETQYF,TGTGCCAGCAGACTGGACAGGGGACCGCCGGGGGAGACCCAGTACTTC
few,TRBV5-1,TRBJ2-6,17,-,CASSFIGVVTGANVLTF,TGCGCCAGCAGCTTTATCGGGGTAGTCACTGGGGCCAACGTCCTGACTTTC
few,TRBV20-1,TRBJ2-7,13,TRBD1,CSATGQGPYEQYF,TGCAGTGCTACGGGACAGGGGCCGTACGAGCAGTACTTC
many,TRBV5-1,TRBJ1-2,13,-,CASSLGTNYGYTF,TGTGCCAGCTCTCTGGGCACGAACTATGGCTACACCTTC
-,TRBV12-3/TRBV12-4,TRBJ1-5,15,-,CASSLAVHSNQPQHF,TGTGCCAGCAGTTTGGCAGTACATAGCAATCAGCCCCAGCATTTT
-,TRBV2,TRBJ2-7,13,-,CASRSGNNYEQYF,TGTGCCAGCAGGTCCGGGAACAACTACGAGCAGTACTTC
-,TRBV12-3/TRBV12-4,TRBJ2-5,15,TRBD2,CASRKPGLAGETQYF,TGTGCCAGCAGGAAACCGGGACTAGCAGGAGAGACCCAGTACTTC
once,TRBV3-1,TRBJ2-5,14,TRBD1,CASSPDRARQTQYF,TGTGCCAGCAGCCCCGACAGGGCAAGGCAGACCCAGTACTTC
few,TRBV14,TRBJ2-5,18,-,CASSQDRETGTFQETQYF,TGTGCCAGCAGCCAAGATCGGGAGACGGGGACTTTTCAAGAGACCCAGTACTTC
-,TRBV20-1,TRBJ2-7,12,TRBD1,CSALRDRREQYF,TGCAGTGCACTCCGGGACAGGCGCGAGCAGTACTTC
-,TRBV12-3/TRBV12-4,TRBJ2-1,17,TRBD2,CASSLRTGTSNPWEQFF,TGTGCCAGCAGTTTAAGGACCGGGACTAGTAATCCATGGGAGCAGTTCTTC